The next 25 T cell receptor beta chains were all read from a single sample in a study of identical twins. TCRdb used MiXCR to reprocess the 5' RACE reads, holding one entry per CDR3 protein. Found here are 500,000 or so distinct CDR3 sequences, around an eighth of them singletons; the top ten hold about 0.94%. These records were also assigned to another study, of yellow fever vaccine responses in identical twins.

Sequencing was performed on CD4+ T cells sorted from blood. These receptors originate from a woman aged 18-29 years in good health.

This clonotype has more than one count but fewer than ten. This chain connects TRBV21-1 to TRBJ2-5; TRBD1 reflects the table's D call only, with no check against the DNA. TRBV21-1 is given as a pseudogene. The CDR3 sequence is 16 residues long. The CDR3 DNA sequence: TGTGCCAGCAGCAAAAGAGAGGGGGAAACCCAAGAGACCCAGTACTTC. Its protein product is CASSKREGETQETQYF.

This clonotype was seen only a few times. This chain's CDR3 is CASSQELGGAGELFF. The CDR3 region has the DNA TGTGCCAGCAGCCAAGAATTGGGGGGGGCCGGGGAGCTGTTTTTT. This rearrangement joins TRBV4-2 to TRBJ2-2; TRBD2 agrees at 7 bases. Germline V lookup: CDR1 LGHNA, CDR2 YNFKEQ. V gave up 0 bases and J gave up 6 bases; unmatched junction bases: 4. The CDR3 has 15 residues.

This clonotype has a count of ten or more. In nucleotides, the CDR3 is TGTGCCAGCAGCAGGACCTACCAAGAGACCCAGTACTTC. Its protein product is CASSRTYQETQYF. The J gene is TRBJ2-5, the V gene TRBV6-2 or TRBV6-3; D gene uncertain. The CDR3 totals 13 residues. Germline values: CDR1 MNHEY, CDR2 SVGEGT. The V end lost 6 bases, the J end lost 0 bases, and 8 bases lay between the germline ends.

This chain uses TRBV11-1 with TRBJ2-2, with a weak D call TRBD1 (6 bases). Germline V CDR1 and CDR2: SGHAT, FQDESV (reference sequence). The length of the CDR3 is 14 residues. Trimming removed 2 bases at V and 6 bases at J, with 10 bases between. CDR3 sequence reads: CASSLLRGAGELFF. For the CDR3, the DNA is TGTGCCAGCAGCTTACTCAGGGGTGCCGGGGAGCTGTTTTTT. The full variable domain, its missing parts supplied by reference TRBV11-1 and TRBJ2-2, is EAEVAQSPRYKITEKSQAVAFWCDPISGHATLYWYRQILGQGPELLVQFQDESVVDDSQLPKDRFSAERLKGVDSTLKIQPAELGDSAMYLCASSLLRGAGELFFGEGSRLTVL.

There are a few counts of this clonotype. J is TRBJ2-3 and V is TRBV10-1; D unresolved. The germline gives CDR1 WNHNN, CDR2 SYGVQD (reference sequence). There are 14 residues in the CDR3. The ends were cut back, 5 bases at V and 2 bases at J, with 11 bases in the middle. Written as DNA, the CDR3 is TGCGCCAGCAGTAAAGGCAACCCCACAGATACGCAGTATTTT. Translation: CASSKGNPTDTQYF.

This clonotype was recorded a few times. This chain connects TRBV15 to TRBJ1-6; 10 nucleotides line up with TRBD1. The germline CDR1 and CDR2 sequences are LNHNV and YYDKDF (reference sequence). Germline trimming cut 5 bases from V and 7 bases from J; bases unmatched to any gene: 5. The CDR3 loop spans 15 amino acids. For the CDR3, the DNA is TGTGCCACCAGCTCTAGGACAGGGGGAAATTCACCCCTCCACTTT. Amino acid sequence: CATSSRTGGNSPLHF.

The J gene is TRBJ2-2, the V gene TRBV11-2; perhaps D is TRBD1 or TRBD2 (5 bases each). The CDR3 covers 14 residues. Per germline, CDR1 SGHAT and CDR2 FQNNGV. Trimming cost V 5 bases and J 0 bases, with 7 bases left between them. CDR3 loop: CASSRDPNTGELFF. The CDR3, as DNA: TGTGCCAGCAGCCGGGACCCGAACACCGGGGAGCTGTTTTTT.

This clonotype showed up many times. This chain connects TRBV29-1 to TRBJ2-7; TRBD1 is a possible D gene (5 bases). CDR1 and CDR2 from the germline V gene are SQVTM and ANQGSEA. V was pared by 5 bases and J by 4 bases, with 12 bases between. The CDR3 spans 12 residues. The CDR3 loop is CSVRQNQYEQYF. The CDR3 coding sequence is TGCAGCGTTCGACAGAATCAATACGAGCAGTACTTC.

The CDR3 DNA is TGTGCCAGCAGCGTAGCCCGGTACAATGAGCAGTTCTTC. It codes for CASSVARYNEQFF. The V gene is TRBV9, the J gene TRBJ2-1, with D hard to call. The germline gives CDR1 SGDLS, CDR2 YYNGEE. V lost 0 bases, J lost 4 bases, and 5 bases lay in between. The CDR3 totals 13 residues.

This clonotype has only a few counts. The rearrangement links TRBV5-1 to TRBJ1-2, with 7 bases identical to TRBD1. The CDR3 spans 15 residues. The germline V gene encodes CDR1 SGHRS and CDR2 YFSETQ. The V and J ends lost 0 bases and 4 bases, in that order; junction bases with no gene match: 6. The CDR3 reads CASSLASGQFYGYTF. The CDR3 bases are TGCGCCAGCAGCTTGGCCTCGGGACAGTTCTATGGCTACACCTTC.

V is TRBV12-3 or TRBV12-4 and J is TRBJ2-7; the D gene is possibly TRBD2 (5 bases). CDR3 size: 15 residues. The V gene lost 2 bases and the J gene lost 5 bases, with 16 bases spanning the gap. The CDR3 here is CASSLLSGKFDEQYF. The CDR3 DNA reads as TGTGCCAGCAGTTTACTATCGGGGAAGTTCGACGAGCAGTACTTC.

The chain combines TRBV30 with TRBJ2-7; 9 nucleotides line up with TRBD1. J lost 7 bases, V lost 0 bases, and 4 bases had no gene match. The CDR3 runs 13 residues. Per the germline V gene, CDR1 is GTSNPN and CDR2 is SVGIG (reference sequence). This CDR3 is CAWSVQGAREQYF. As DNA, the CDR3 is TGTGCCTGGAGTGTACAGGGGGCGCGGGAGCAGTACTTC.

The genes are TRBV10-3 and TRBJ2-3, with D unresolved. Germline loops: CDR1 ENHRY, CDR2 SYGVKD. The CDR3 covers 12 residues. Trimming left V 6 bases short and J 0 bases short, with 4 bases between. Written as DNA, the CDR3 is TGTGCCATCAGACCAAGCACAGATACGCAGTATTTT. Its protein product is CAIRPSTDTQYF.

This clonotype occurred many times. This sequence joins TRBV10-3 and TRBJ2-5, with 11 bases identical to TRBD2. The J segment lost 2 bases and the V segment lost 3 bases, leaving 2 bases of the junction unmatched. CDR3 length: 15 residues. From germline, CDR1 is ENHRY and CDR2 SYGVKD. The DNA of the CDR3 is TGTGCCATCAGTGAAACTAGCGGGGGACAAGAGACCCAGTACTTC. This encodes CAISETSGGQETQYF.

CDR3 coding DNA: TGTGCCAGCAGCGGACAGGGGGCATACTATGGCTACACCTTC. Protein sequence: CASSGQGAYYGYTF. The V gene is TRBV12-3 or TRBV12-4, the J gene TRBJ1-2, with 11 bases that match TRBD1. The V segment lost 6 bases and the J segment 3 bases; nucleotides outside the gene matches: 3. This CDR3 region has 14 residues.

In its sample, this clonotype was seen a few times. This chain links TRBV20-1 with TRBJ2-5; tentative D call: TRBD2 (6 bases). V was trimmed by 6 bases and J by 5 bases, leaving 13 bases between them. The CDR3 has 12 amino acids. The V gene's germline CDR1 is DFQATT and CDR2 SNEGSKA (reference sequence). This chain's CDR3 is CSALLGGETQYF. The CDR3 DNA reads as TGCAGTGCCCTTCTTGGGGGGGAGACCCAGTACTTC.

V usage is TRBV19 and J usage is TRBJ2-7; 8 positions agree with TRBD2. Germline V gives CDR1 LNHDA, CDR2 SQIVND (reference sequence). This CDR3 spans 14 amino acids. V dropped 8 bases and J dropped 3; count of bases not matched to a gene: 9. This CDR3 reads CASGSGGDGYEQYF. Here the CDR3 DNA reads TGTGCCAGTGGTTCGGGAGGGGATGGCTACGAGCAGTACTTC. Complete variable domain (other parts from reference TRBV19 and TRBJ2-7): DGGITQSPKYLFRKEGQNVTLSCEQNLNHDAMYWYRQDPGQGLRLIYYSQIVNDFQKGDIAEGYSVSREKKESFPLTVTSAQKNPTAFYLCASGSGGDGYEQYFGPGTRLTVT.

This clonotype was seen ten or more times. This sequence joins TRBV20-1 and TRBJ2-7; D may match TRBD1 or TRBD2 (5 bases each). The germline CDR1 and CDR2 sequences are DFQATT and SNEGSKA (reference sequence). The CDR3 is 11 amino acids. Trimming took 8 bases from V and 4 from J, leaving 12 bases between them. The CDR3 protein is CSSGRTYEQYF. CDR3 in DNA: TGCAGTTCAGGGCGGACTTACGAGCAGTACTTC.

V gene TRBV28 combines with J gene TRBJ2-4; the match to TRBD2 covers 8 bases. The ends lost 5 bases at V and 6 bases at J; junction bases unmatched: 12. Germline V gives CDR1 MDHEN, CDR2 SYDVKM. The CDR3 sequence is 16 residues long. This CDR3 is CASSGVPRGALNIQYF. CDR3 nucleotide sequence: TGTGCCAGCAGTGGCGTCCCGCGGGGGGCATTAAACATTCAGTACTTC.

This clonotype was recorded at least ten times. J is TRBJ1-2 and V is TRBV12-3 or TRBV12-4; D perhaps matches TRBD1 (5 bases). This CDR3 contains 11 residues. V dropped 8 bases and J dropped 5 bases, with 9 bases sitting between them. The CDR3: CASGRGYGYTF. The CDR3 DNA is TGTGCCAGCGGCCGGGGGTATGGCTACACCTTC.

This clonotype showed up just a few times. The chain uses TRBV3-1 and TRBJ2-5, with 10 bases fitting TRBD2. CDR3 size: 15 residues. The germline V gene encodes CDR1 LGHDT and CDR2 YNNKEL (reference sequence). V lost 0 bases, J lost 3 bases, and 1 base stayed unmatched. The CDR3 DNA reads as TGTGCCAGCAGCCAAGAAACTAGCGGGAAAGAGACCCAGTACTTC. As protein: CASSQETSGKETQYF.

The chain is built from TRBV5-1 and TRBJ2-1; perhaps TRBD2 as D (6 bases). The CDR3 extends over 15 amino acids. CDR1 is SGHRS, CDR2 YFSETQ, per germline. Deletions cut 5 bases from V and 2 bases from J, with 14 bases between. CDR3 protein: CASSGDGSPYNEQFF. The CDR3 nucleotides are TGCGCCAGCAGTGGGGACGGGAGCCCCTACAATGAGCAGTTCTTC.

This clonotype was recorded many times. The chain combines TRBV5-1 with TRBJ2-4, with 13 positions matching TRBD2. The CDR3 loop spans 16 amino acids. The germline gives CDR1 SGHRS, CDR2 YFSETQ. With V trimmed by 4 bases and J by 1 base, 2 bases remained unmatched. The CDR3 nucleotides read TGCGCCAGCAGCACGACTAGCGGGGGGGCCAAAAACATTCAGTACTTC. Translated, it gives CASSTTSGGAKNIQYF.

The table lists this clonotype with a few counts. The rearrangement joins TRBV7-2 to TRBJ1-2; no clear D. There are 13 residues in the CDR3. The germline CDR1 and CDR2 sequences are SGHTA and FQGNSA. V dropped 5 bases and J dropped 3 bases, with 10 bases sitting between them. The CDR3 nucleotides are TGTGCCAGCAGCCCCCGGAGGGACTATGGCTACACCTTC. Residues: CASSPRRDYGYTF.

This clonotype was seen more than once but under ten times. V and J are TRBV6-4 and TRBJ2-2; D not resolved. V gave up 4 bases and J gave up 5 bases, with 20 bases separating them. Germline lookup yields CDR1 MRHNA and CDR2 SNTAGT. The CDR3 sequence is 17 residues long. The CDR3 here is CASSASGVLLRTGELFF. Here the CDR3 DNA reads TGTGCCAGCAGTGCGTCTGGAGTGTTATTAAGGACCGGGGAGCTGTTTTTT.